This paragraph reports one T cell receptor (beta chain). Its target is unknown. These data belong to a study of cytomegalovirus exposure and HLA in healthy donors. Findings and caveats of the study: The Asian-associated ancestry cluster reportedly had fewer N-insertions than the approximately 630-donor mean in a later analysis. A later analysis associated 16,951 TCR beta sequences with HLA alleles at a 0.05 false discovery rate.

The PCR made use of 60 Vbeta and 13 Jbeta primers. Measured with immunoSEQ multiplex PCR; TCRdb has only the in-frame clones, and not every one. The sample records over 110,000 clones, 70% to 85% being singletons. Sequenced: PBMCs. This receptor was taken from a male donor in good health and CMV-seronegative.

The CDR3 DNA follows: TGCAGCGTACGGACGGGGGACACTGAAGCTTTCTTT. As protein: CSVRTGDTEAFF. V gene TRBV29-1 combines with J gene TRBJ1-1; D is perhaps TRBD1 (5 bases). Germline loops: CDR1 SQVTM, CDR2 ANQGSEA. V lost 6 bases and J 3 bases, leaving 11 bases between the germline ends. The CDR3 runs 12 residues.